The clone carrying this TCR beta chain has only a few counts. The antigen is unknown. The V and J ends lost 2 bases and 0 bases, in that order; junction bases with no gene match: 10. Germline loops: CDR1 SGHAT, CDR2 FQNNGV. The CDR3 extends over 18 amino acids. This sample was taken from a study of cytomegalovirus exposure and HLA in healthy donors. Study-wide background: Of around 400 genotyped donors, around 86% grouped in the Caucasian-associated ancestry cluster.

The PCR contained 60 Vbeta and 13 Jbeta primers. Repertoires were generated with immunoSEQ multiplex PCR, while TCRdb's copy carries only in-frame clones and drops some. The sample records about 100,000 clones, around 68% being singletons. Study observations and caveats: Certain sequence variants were highly shared and formed a cluster, and this cluster was likely a sequencing artifact.

Nominally healthy donors provided the samples, though records likely missed some immune exposures. The chain carries TRBV11-2 and TRBJ2-1; TRBD2 matches at 7 bases. The source of this sequence is a human donor in good health. The source material was PBMCs. CDR3 DNA sequence: TGTGCCAGCAGCTTACAGGCTCTAGCGGTTAGCTCCTACAATGAGCAGTTCTTC. Translating it yields CASSLQALAVSSYNEQFF.